This TCR beta chain was identified in a study of T cell clonality in common variable immunodeficiency. Between the trimmed V and J ends, which lost 7 bases and 3 bases, there was a span of 13 bases. This CDR3 contains 14 residues. Germline V CDR1 and CDR2: LNHDA, SQIVND (reference sequence). Profiling relied on immunoSEQ multiplex PCR, and the TCRdb table lists in-frame clones only, not all of them. Recorded here are under 50,000 clones, with no singletons, and the ten leading clones hold approximately 6.3%. This clone came up a few times. The read falls 3 residues short of the CDR3 end, and the missing part is taken from the germline J gene.

The genes are TRBV19 and TRBJ1-5, with D possibly TRBD1 on 6 matching bases. The receptor was derived from a person aged 18 to 75 in good health. The sequencing input was peripheral blood mononuclear cells. The sequenced part of the CDR3 DNA is TGTGCCAGTACCAATACAGGGTCCAATCAGCCC. Its translation: CASTNTGSNQP. The full CDR3 protein is CASTNTGSNQPQHF.